This T cell receptor beta chain was recovered during a study of cytomegalovirus exposure and HLA in healthy donors. The trim removed 6 bases at V and 2 bases at J, leaving 6 bases unmatched. Germline V gives CDR1 ENHRY, CDR2 SYGVKD. The CDR3 extends over 14 amino acids. Sequencing was performed with immunoSEQ multiplex PCR; in TCRdb, only in-frame clones are kept and a portion is missing. This table holds roughly 63,000 clones, 80% to 90% found once. General study results and limits: The investigators catalogued 164 TCR beta chains as cytomegalovirus-associated. Reported results showed that the classifier diagnosed cytomegalovirus status with high specificity and sensitivity. Across donors, most TCRs were seen rarely, yet some public ones were widespread. The CMV antigen specificity of a few CMV-associated chains was confirmed through in vitro analysis.

This clone was seen only once. What it binds is not known. The chain carries TRBV10-3 and TRBJ2-7, with 8 bases identical to TRBD2. Sequencing was performed on PBMCs. The TCR was taken from a woman aged 18-29 years in good health and CMV-seronegative. The CDR3 loop reads CAIRREGGPYEQYF. CDR3 nucleotides: TGTGCCATCAGACGGGAGGGAGGACCCTACGAGCAGTACTTC.